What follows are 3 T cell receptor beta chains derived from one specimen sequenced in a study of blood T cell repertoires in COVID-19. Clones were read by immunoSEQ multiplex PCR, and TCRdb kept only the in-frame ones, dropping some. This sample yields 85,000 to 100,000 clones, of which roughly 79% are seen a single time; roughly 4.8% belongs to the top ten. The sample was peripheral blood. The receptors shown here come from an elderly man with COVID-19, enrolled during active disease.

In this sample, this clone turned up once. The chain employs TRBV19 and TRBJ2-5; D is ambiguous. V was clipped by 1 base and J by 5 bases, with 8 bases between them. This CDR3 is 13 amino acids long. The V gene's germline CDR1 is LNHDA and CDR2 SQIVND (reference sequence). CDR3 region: CASSIVRLETQYF. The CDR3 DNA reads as TGTGCCAGTAGTATAGTCAGGTTGGAGACCCAGTACTTC.

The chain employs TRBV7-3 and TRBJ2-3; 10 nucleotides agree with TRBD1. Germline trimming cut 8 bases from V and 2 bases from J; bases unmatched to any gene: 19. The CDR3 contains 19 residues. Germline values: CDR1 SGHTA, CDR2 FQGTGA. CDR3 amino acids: CASPPNASGTGVNTDTQYF. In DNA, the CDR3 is TGTGCCAGCCCCCCTAACGCTTCCGGGACAGGGGTGAACACAGATACGCAGTATTTT.

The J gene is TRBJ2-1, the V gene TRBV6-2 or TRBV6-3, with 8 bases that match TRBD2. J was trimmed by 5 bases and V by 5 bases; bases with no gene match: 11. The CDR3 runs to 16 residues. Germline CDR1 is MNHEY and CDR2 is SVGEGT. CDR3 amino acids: CASSRLRTSSDNEQFF. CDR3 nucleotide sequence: TGTGCCAGCAGTCGTTTAAGGACTAGCAGCGACAATGAGCAGTTCTTC.